The sequence of this T cell receptor beta chain was determined in a study of identical twins. Findings and caveats of the study: It was possible that invariant MAIT and iNKT cells partly confounded the zero-insertion analyses.

Each CDR3 protein is one row after TCRdb ran MiXCR on the 5' RACE reads. The data hold 450,000 or so distinct CDR3 sequences, with 20% to 30% observed a single time. Note on this clonotype: What it binds is unknown.

The germline CDR1 and CDR2 sequences are SGHRS and YFSETQ. V was pared by 0 bases and J by 2 bases, with 12 bases between. The CDR3 covers 16 residues. The sample was also reused in another study, on T cells expressing NK-cell markers. That publication notes: Dominance of the CD3+CD56-NKG2C+ fraction by these clonotypes also held in several donors.

Source material: CD4+ T cells sorted from blood. The chain uses TRBV5-1 and TRBJ2-1; no reliable D call. The origin of this receptor is a woman younger than 30 in good health. The CDR3 reads CASSLDGQVTYNEQFF. In DNA, the CDR3 is TGCGCCAGCAGCTTGGATGGCCAGGTGACCTACAATGAGCAGTTCTTC.